The entry below gives a single T cell receptor beta chain sequence along with its context. This record belongs to a study of blood T cell repertoires in COVID-19. At the level of the study: The study drew acute and convalescent COVID-19 samples from the United States, Italy and Spain. From T cells, B-cell-depleted T cells, or PBMCs came the material, which was cDNA or gDNA.

Original processing notes: Scientists estimated how many nucleated cells there were by amplifying reference gene primers. The data were produced by immunoSEQ multiplex PCR, yet TCRdb's version contains in-frame clones alone and is incomplete. V and J calls plus clone size are reproduced from that table; the DNA served to infer D and trimming. The sample records 130,000 to 150,000 clones, 76% being singletons. With V trimmed by 1 base and J by 3 bases, 10 bases remained unmatched. The CDR3 totals 20 residues. The germline gives CDR1 SGHRS, CDR2 YFSETQ. The sequenced material came from peripheral blood. The TCR was taken from a man in his 60s with acute or convalescent COVID-19. V is TRBV5-1 and J is TRBJ2-1; 16 bases agree with TRBD2. The CDR3 sequence: CASSLYPGTSGRAGYNEQFF. CDR3 nucleotide sequence: TGCGCCAGCAGCTTGTACCCCGGGACTAGCGGGAGGGCCGGCTACAATGAGCAGTTCTTC. The full variable domain, with the rest looked up from reference TRBV5-1 and TRBJ2-1, is KAGVTQTPRYLIKTRGQQVTLSCSPISGHRSVSWYQQTPGQGLQFLFEYFSETQRNKGNFPGRFSGRQFSNSRSEMNVSTLELGDSALYLCASSLYPGTSGRAGYNEQFFGPGTRLTVL.